The entry below describes one TCR beta chain. Its antigen is still unknown. Other DNA variants within this sample encode the same CDR3. The sample comes from a study of shared clonotypes between healthy human individuals. Study overall: The study drew on a couple of women and a few men aged 18 to 49 as donors. Study-wide results and caveats: Sequencing depth was predicted to influence how clonotypes are shared among donors.

Trimming shortened V by 2 bases and J by 6 bases, and 3 bases separated the two germline ends. The CDR3 extends over 11 amino acids. Germline CDR1 and CDR2: KGHSH and LQKENI. Assay execution took place at the deep level. Every subset had its genomic DNA shared out evenly among several immunoSEQ plates. TCRdb keeps only in-frame clones here, not all; method: immunoSEQ multiplex PCR. Here the sample spans roughly 2.6 million clones, 85% to 95% being singletons. Sequences were obtained from naive CD4+ T cells sorted from blood. Subset described: CD45RA+ positively selected. This chain uses TRBV18 with TRBJ2-3; D gene uncertain. This sequence was found in a man aged 18 to 30 in good health. The CDR3 loop reads CASSPSDTQYF. Here the CDR3 DNA reads TGTGCCAGCTCACCATCGGATACGCAGTATTTT.